Presented here are 8 T cell receptor beta chains from one specimen sequenced in a study of cytotoxic CD8 clonotypes in ibrutinib-treated CLL. Profiling relied on immunoSEQ multiplex PCR, and the TCRdb table lists in-frame clones only, not all of them. The repertoire holds about 200,000 clones, with over 55% as singletons. Source: PBMCs, taken after 24 months of ibrutinib treatment. These receptors all come from a human donor with chronic lymphocytic leukemia.

This chain uses TRBV4-2 with TRBJ2-3; D possibly corresponds to TRBD1 (6 bases). The V gene lost 0 bases and the J gene lost 0 bases, with 13 bases spanning the gap. CDR3 length: 17 amino acids. The germline V gene encodes CDR1 LGHNA and CDR2 YNFKEQ. The CDR3, as DNA: TGTGCCAGCAGCCAAGATATACCAGGGACAAGCACAGATACGCAGTATTTT. This codes for CASSQDIPGTSTDTQYF.

This chain connects TRBV5-1 to TRBJ2-5; the D gene could be TRBD1 or TRBD2 (5 bases each). The CDR3 runs 14 residues. CDR1 is SGHRS and CDR2 is YFSETQ in the germline V gene. With 0 bases removed from V and 5 bases from J, the gap between germline ends came to 11 bases. The CDR3 DNA follows: TGCGCCAGCAGCTTGGGGCAGGGCGGGGAGACCCAGTACTTC. Encoded protein: CASSLGQGGETQYF.

This clone was counted a few times. This sequence joins TRBV19 and TRBJ2-3; 7 nucleotides line up with TRBD2. This CDR3 spans 11 amino acids. V lost 9 bases, J lost 4 bases, and 1 base stayed unmatched. Germline V CDR1 and CDR2: LNHDA, SQIVND (reference sequence). CDR3: CASSGADTQYF. Written as DNA, the CDR3 is TGTGCCAGCAGCGGGGCAGATACGCAGTATTTT.

The V call is TRBV21-1, the J call TRBJ2-7; the table gives TRBD2 as D, unverified against the DNA. TRBV21-1 is labeled a pseudogene. There are 14 residues in the CDR3. CDR3 loop: CASSKAREGYEQYF. The CDR3 DNA sequence: TGTGCCAGCAGCAAAGCAAGGGAGGGCTACGAGCAGTACTTC.

The chain links TRBV4-3 to TRBJ2-3; 7 bases agree with TRBD1. Unmatched junction bases numbered 5, after V lost 1 base and J lost 4 bases. Germline lookup yields CDR1 LGHNA and CDR2 YSLEER. This CDR3 has 15 amino acids. The CDR3 sequence is CASSQGPTGSDTQYF. The CDR3 nucleotides are TGCGCCAGCAGCCAAGGCCCGACAGGGTCAGATACGCAGTATTTT.

V gene TRBV9 combines with J gene TRBJ1-3; no clear D. With 1 base removed from V and 0 bases from J, the gap between germline ends came to 5 bases. Per germline, CDR1 SGDLS and CDR2 YYNGEE. The CDR3 loop spans 14 amino acids. CDR3 amino acids: CASSVRSSGNTIYF. The CDR3, as DNA: TGTGCCAGCAGCGTACGAAGCTCTGGAAACACCATATATTTT. Complete variable domain (other parts from reference TRBV9 and TRBJ1-3): DSGVTQTPKHLITATGQRVTLRCSPRSGDLSVYWYQQSLDQGLQFLIQYYNGEERAKGNILERFSAQQFPDLHSELNLSSLELGDSALYFCASSVRSSGNTIYFGEGSWLTVV.

J is TRBJ2-1 and V is TRBV19, with D tentatively TRBD1 (6 bases). The V gene lost 6 bases and the J gene lost 8 bases, with 11 bases spanning the gap. Germline values: CDR1 LNHDA, CDR2 SQIVND (reference sequence). CDR3 length: 12 residues. The CDR3 nucleotides are TGTGCCAGTAGCCCAGGGGAGTATGAGCAGTTCTTC. It encodes CASSPGEYEQFF.

For the CDR3, the DNA is TGTGCCAGCGGCGGGCCCTTAGCGGGAAGCTCCTACGAGCAGTACTTC. The encoded protein is CASGGPLAGSSYEQYF. The chain couples TRBV5-8 to TRBJ2-7, with TRBD2 identical over 8 bases. With V trimmed by 7 bases and J by 0 bases, 12 bases remained unmatched. This CDR3 contains 16 residues. CDR1 is SGHTS and CDR2 is YDEGEE in the germline V gene.